Here is one T cell receptor (beta chain) with its context. It has no known antigen specificity. Base quality data are lacking; no much larger clone is found one base away. This entry is derived from a study of blood T cell repertoires in COVID-19 (dated by TCRdb to the early 2020s). In terms of the full investigation: Samples from collaborators originated in the United States, Italy and Spain and spanned both the acute and convalescent phases of COVID-19. The prospective study material was composed of cDNA or gDNA derived from T cells, B-cell-depleted T cells, or PBMCs. The dataset comprised deeply sampled blood TCRbeta repertoires from subjects exposed to, actively infected with, or recovered from COVID-19. A freely available public database, intended as a resource for researchers studying the immune response to SARS-CoV-2, is where the repertoires were released. Samples came from the ongoing ImmuneRACE study (first 160 participants) plus 1,254 subjects from 6 global collaborators. Sample metadata almost always included a de-identified subject ID, COVID-19 status, age in years and sex. Where available, HLA class I and class II types were obtained from metadata supplied by the sample provider rather than from assay-based typing. Broad study findings and their caveats: How much clinical and demographic metadata was included differed by source and by participant, and the metadata was provided uncurated.

Measured from the cysteine to the phenylalanine, the CDR3 is 13 residues long. Just the 39-base CDR3 DNA is kept, in frame starting at base 1. V and J are truncated by 5 bases and 3 bases respectively, leaving an intervening sequence of 8 bases. Sequences MNHEY (CDR1) and SMNVEV (CDR2) are obtained from the germline V gene (reference sequence). TCRbeta CDR3 regions were amplified from genomic DNA using the immunoSEQ Assay, a bias-controlled multiplex PCR. On the study's bioinformatics: Within the assay, amplification of reference gene primers was used to estimate how many nucleated cells each sample contained. To quantify the absolute abundance of each unique TCRbeta CDR3 rearrangement, sequence reads were collapsed and filtered. For each sample, productive Simpson clonality was calculated as the square root of Simpson's diversity index over productive rearrangements. TCRdb's version of the immuneACCESS table is confined to in-frame rearrangements and falls short of the full clone set. An unresolved V gene accounts for under half of the shortfall where checked; the remainder is of unknown origin. Clone size and V and J calls were adopted from that table, with D and trimming inferred from the DNA. Across this sample there are some 140,000 clones, with around 85% seen only once. About 10% of the sample comes from the top ten.

In the prospective study, participants were roughly 18 to 95 years old, resided in fewer than 25 geographic areas of the United States, and were enrolled through a virtual design. Cohort assignment in the prospective study relied on participant-reported clinical history from a screening survey and a study questionnaire. Recovered participants in ImmuneRACE Cohort 3 were defined by two consecutive negative NP/OP PCR tests, clearance by a healthcare professional, or resolution of symptoms. In the prospective study, mobile phlebotomists collected whole blood, serum and a nasopharyngeal or oropharyngeal swab from each participant. Prospective study participants could optionally give additional blood draws and questionnaires over a roughly 2-month period. Blood samples from the prospective study were shipped frozen or at room temperature prior to DNA extraction.

Sequencing was carried out using PBMCs or T cells enriched from blood (not recorded which). This clonotype originated in a man over 45 who had recovered from COVID-19. The chain is encoded by TRBV27 joined to TRBJ2-1; the D gene remains uncertain. For the CDR3, the sequence is CASSPPYYNEQFF. The DNA reads as follows: TGTGCCAGCAGTCCCCCCTACTACAATGAGCAGTTCTTC.